Sequencing of this T cell receptor (beta chain) was carried out in a study of blood T cell repertoires in COVID-19. Generated by immunoSEQ multiplex PCR, the TCRdb table keeps only in-frame clones and is missing some. The sample lists about 220,000 clones; 75% to 90% were seen once. This CDR3 is 19 amino acids long. The trim removed 4 bases at V and 1 base at J, leaving 13 bases unmatched. Germline V gene lookup returns CDR1 SGHNT and CDR2 YYREEE (reference sequence). This sequence originates from a woman aged 25 to 39 who had recovered from COVID-19. This sequence joins TRBV5-4 and TRBJ2-1; 11 nucleotides line up with TRBD1. Material: peripheral blood. CDR3 residues: CASSHITGTGGKSYNEQFF. The CDR3 DNA reads TGTGCCAGCAGCCACATCACCGGGACAGGGGGTAAATCCTACAATGAGCAGTTCTTC.